These 27 T cell receptor beta chains were all obtained from the same sample, sequenced in a study of OX40 agonist ivuxolimab in advanced cancers. The assay was immunoSEQ multiplex PCR, and TCRdb's table has in-frame clones only and misses some. The sample has under 100,000 clones, approximately 80% seen once. Sequences were derived from CD4+ or CD8+ T cells sorted from blood, sampled in a trial of the OX40 agonist ivuxolimab. These receptors were collected from an adult with an advanced solid tumor such as melanoma, head and neck, liver or kidney cancer.

The rearrangement links TRBV29-1 to TRBJ2-7; 12 bases fit TRBD2. CDR1 SQVTM and CDR2 ANQGSEA come from the germline V gene. The junction had 12 bases not matched to a gene; V was cut back by 5 bases and J by 4 bases. The CDR3 loop spans 16 amino acids. This chain's CDR3 is CSVKGGGTSGPYEQYF. Written as DNA, the CDR3 is TGCAGCGTTAAAGGGGGAGGGACTAGCGGGCCTTACGAGCAGTACTTC.

This chain connects TRBV9 to TRBJ2-7, with 9 bases that match TRBD2. CDR1 is SGDLS, CDR2 YYNGEE, per germline. V gave up 2 bases and J gave up 2 bases; unmatched junction bases: 2. CDR3 length equals 14 residues. CDR3 DNA: TGTGCCAGCAGCGTGACTAGCGGTGCCTACGAGCAGTACTTC. As protein: CASSVTSGAYEQYF.

On this clone itself: The same CDR3 is also encoded by other DNA sequences in this sample. The V and J genes are TRBV5-1 and TRBJ1-5; 8 bases align to TRBD1. The CDR3 has 15 residues. V was clipped by 0 bases and J by 2 bases; unmatched bases: 1. The germline CDR1 and CDR2 sequences are SGHRS and YFSETQ. CDR3 region: CASSLETGGNQPQHF. CDR3 sequence (DNA): TGCGCCAGCAGCTTGGAGACAGGGGGCAATCAGCCCCAGCATTTT.

The chain uses TRBV21-1 and TRBJ2-7; the table's D call TRBD2 went unverified against the DNA. TRBV21-1 is a pseudogene. The length of the CDR3 is 17 residues. The CDR3 loop is CASSKASGRPFLDEQYF. In DNA, the CDR3 is TGTGCCAGCAGCAAAGCCTCCGGGAGGCCTTTCCTAGACGAGCAGTACTTC.

This chain uses TRBV5-1 with TRBJ1-2; TRBD1 aligns across 8 bases. Per the germline V gene, CDR1 is SGHRS and CDR2 is YFSETQ. The CDR3 runs to 15 residues. The ends lost 3 bases at V and 1 base at J; junction bases unmatched: 5. The CDR3 nucleotides are TGCGCCAGCAGCTGGGGGACAGGCGTTAACTATGGCTACACCTTC. Protein: CASSWGTGVNYGYTF.

The chain is built from TRBV7-8 and TRBJ2-2; TRBD1 matches 7 bases. CDR1 is SGHVS, CDR2 FQNEAQ, per germline. The V gene end was trimmed by 5 bases and the J gene end by 2 bases; junction bases not matched to a gene: 8. There are 16 residues in the CDR3. CDR3 protein: CASSLRDRVNTGELFF. The DNA of the CDR3 is TGTGCCAGCAGCCTCCGGGACAGAGTCAACACCGGGGAGCTGTTTTTT.

J is TRBJ2-5 and V is TRBV4-1, with D unclear. This CDR3 has 15 amino acids. The germline V gene has CDR1 MGHRA and CDR2 YSYEKL. The V and J ends lost 0 bases and 1 base respectively, with 9 bases between them. In nucleotides, the CDR3 is TGCGCCAGCAGCCAAGAGGAACGGATCCAAGAGACCCAGTACTTC. Amino acid sequence: CASSQEERIQETQYF.

The V call is TRBV12-5, the J call TRBJ2-5; 8 nucleotides match TRBD2. The V and J ends lost 1 base and 1 base, in that order; junction bases with no gene match: 8. There are 17 residues in the CDR3. CDR1 LGHNT and CDR2 FRNRAP come from the germline V gene. CDR3 coding DNA: TGTGCTAGTGGTTTGGGAACTAGCGGAAGTTTCCAAGAGACCCAGTACTTC. This codes for CASGLGTSGSFQETQYF.

By share, this clone ranks as medium-sized (0.01 to 0.1%). The chain joins TRBV7-9 to TRBJ1-5; D is unclear. The germline CDR1 and CDR2 sequences are SEHNR and FQNEAQ (reference sequence). The ends were cut back, 0 bases at V and 4 bases at J, with 7 bases in the middle. This CDR3 contains 14 residues. CDR3 in DNA: TGTGCCAGCAGCTTAGCGCCGGGTAATCAGCCCCAGCATTTT. It yields the protein CASSLAPGNQPQHF.

This sequence joins TRBV2 and TRBJ1-4, with 7 bases that match TRBD1. CDR1 is SNHLY and CDR2 is FYNNEI in the germline V gene. This CDR3 has 14 residues. J was trimmed by 5 bases and V by 7 bases; bases with no gene match: 7. CDR3 amino acids: CASIRDRQNEKLFF. CDR3 in DNA: TGTGCCAGCATTAGGGACAGACAAAATGAAAAACTGTTTTTT. The full variable domain, with the rest looked up from reference TRBV2 and TRBJ1-4, is EPEVTQTPSHQVTQMGQEVILRCVPISNHLYFYWYRQILGQKVEFLVSFYNNEISEKSEIFDDQFSVERPDGSNFTLKIRSTKLEDSAMYFCASIRDRQNEKLFFGSGTQLSVL.

The chain is built from TRBV10-3 and TRBJ1-1; D uncertain. In germline, CDR1 is ENHRY, CDR2 SYGVKD. This CDR3 is 13 amino acids long. Trimming took off 3 bases at V and 3 bases at J, with 8 bases between the two ends. For the CDR3, the DNA is TGTGCCATCAGTGATTTATGGGACACTGAAGCTTTCTTT. Translation gives CAISDLWDTEAFF.

The sample holds a few counts of this clone. This chain uses TRBV19 with TRBJ2-7; D gene ambiguous. Germline V gene data show CDR1 as LNHDA and CDR2 as SQIVND (reference sequence). The CDR3 loop spans 13 amino acids. V shed 5 bases and J shed 0 bases, with 8 bases lying between them. In DNA, the CDR3 is TGTGCCAGTAGTTCACAACACTCCTACGAGCAGTACTTC. Protein product: CASSSQHSYEQYF.

The rearrangement links TRBV6-6 to TRBJ2-4; maybe TRBD2 (7 bases). This CDR3 is 16 amino acids long. Trimming removed 2 bases at V and 3 bases at J, with 14 bases between. The V gene's germline CDR1 is MNHNY and CDR2 SVGAGI (reference sequence). The CDR3 nucleotides are TGTGCCAGCAGTTACCAGGGCGGGGGCCTCAAAAACATTCAGTACTTC. Translating it yields CASSYQGGGLKNIQYF.

V gene TRBV7-3 combines with J gene TRBJ2-2, with D perhaps given as TRBD1 or TRBD2 (5 bases each). V was shortened by 6 bases and J by 6 bases, with 14 bases between the two germline ends. CDR3 length equals 14 residues. Germline CDR1 is SGHTA and CDR2 is FQGTGA. In DNA, the CDR3 is TGTGCCAGCAGACGGGACCGGATCGCCGGGGAGCTGTTTTTT. This codes for CASRRDRIAGELFF.

In this sample, this clone turned up once. This rearrangement joins TRBV21-1 to TRBJ1-3; the D call TRBD1 from the table was never checked on the DNA. TRBV21-1 has pseudogene status. The CDR3 length is 20 residues. CDR3 in amino acids: CASSTPWDRALGGSGNTIYF. For the CDR3, the DNA is TGTGCCAGCAGCACTCCTTGGGACAGGGCTTTAGGTGGCTCTGGAAACACCATATATTTT.

The rearrangement joins TRBV7-2 to TRBJ1-5, with D perhaps TRBD1 (5 bases). Trimming took 2 bases from V and 5 from J, leaving 10 bases between them. The CDR3 length is 14 residues. In germline, CDR1 is SGHTA, CDR2 FQGNSA. CDR3 sequence (DNA): TGTGCCAGCAGCTTAAAGGGGCCGGATCAGCCCCAGCATTTT. Translation gives CASSLKGPDQPQHF.

This chain joins TRBV7-2 and TRBJ1-1; 10 positions match TRBD1. The CDR3 runs 15 residues. Trimming at V came to 5 bases and at J to 11 bases, leaving 14 bases not matched to a gene. Germline CDR1 reads SGHTA; CDR2 reads FQGNSA. CDR3 DNA: TGTGCCAGCAGCCCAACCGGGACAGGGGAAAGGATTGCTTTCTTT. Amino acids: CASSPTGTGERIAFF.

This chain connects TRBV6-4 to TRBJ2-3, with 10 bases lining up with TRBD1. The CDR3 totals 14 residues. The V gene's germline CDR1 is MRHNA and CDR2 SNTAGT. V shed 5 bases and J 5 bases; nucleotides not matched to a gene: 4. The DNA for the CDR3 is TGTGCCAGCAGTACCGGGACAGGGGAAGATACGCAGTATTTT. Amino acids: CASSTGTGEDTQYF.

This sequence joins TRBV5-6 and TRBJ2-1, with a possible D match to TRBD2 (5 bases). The CDR3 runs to 17 residues. Trimming shortened V by 0 bases and J by 4 bases, and 17 bases separated the two germline ends. The germline V gene encodes CDR1 SGHDT and CDR2 YYEEEE. CDR3 in DNA: TGTGCCAGCAGCTTGGTAGTCTTGCCTAGCCGATACAATGAGCAGTTCTTC. This sequence encodes CASSLVVLPSRYNEQFF.

The chain couples TRBV10-3 to TRBJ1-2, with a tentative D call TRBD1 (5 bases). Per the germline V gene, CDR1 is ENHRY and CDR2 is SYGVKD. This CDR3 has 13 residues. V was cut by 3 bases and J by 3 bases, with 8 bases left in between. The CDR3 reads CAISDIGDYGYTF. CDR3 nucleotide sequence: TGTGCCATCAGTGATATAGGGGACTATGGCTACACCTTC.

There are a few counts of this clone. The chain uses TRBV30 and TRBJ1-1; D perhaps matches TRBD1 (5 bases). This CDR3 comprises 15 residues. Germline values: CDR1 GTSNPN, CDR2 SVGIG (reference sequence). Trimming took 2 bases from V and 0 from J, leaving 13 bases between them. In DNA, the CDR3 is TGTGCCTGGAGTTTCGACGGGGGGGTGAACACTGAAGCTTTCTTT. Its translation: CAWSFDGGVNTEAFF.

The chain is built from TRBV11-2 and TRBJ1-4; D unclear. V was pared by 5 bases and J by 5 bases, with 15 bases between. This CDR3 contains 15 residues. The germline V gene has CDR1 SGHAT and CDR2 FQNNGV. The CDR3 DNA reads TGTGCCAGCAGCCGGAATGTTGGGTCGAATGAAAAACTGTTTTTT. It codes for CASSRNVGSNEKLFF.

The rearrangement joins TRBV27 to TRBJ2-1; perhaps D is TRBD1 or TRBD2 (7 bases each). Germline CDR1 MNHEY, CDR2 SMNVEV (reference sequence). The V gene lost 2 bases and the J gene lost 3 bases, with 17 bases spanning the gap. The CDR3 contains 17 residues. The CDR3 sequence is CASSLRQGLADYNEQFF. DNA of the CDR3: TGTGCCAGCAGTTTACGACAGGGCCTAGCGGACTACAATGAGCAGTTCTTC.

The chain carries TRBV10-1 and TRBJ1-1; no reliable D call. Per the germline V gene, CDR1 is WNHNN and CDR2 is SYGVQD (reference sequence). Trimming pared 2 bases from V and 11 bases from J, leaving 15 bases between. CDR3 length: 13 residues. CDR3 sequence reads: CASSEDFPSRAFF. The CDR3 bases are TGCGCCAGCAGTGAGGACTTCCCGTCACGGGCTTTCTTT.

The chain joins TRBV12-5 to TRBJ2-3; TRBD1 or TRBD2 may be the D gene (6 bases each). The CDR3 loop spans 14 amino acids. V was pared by 6 bases and J by 0 bases, with 10 bases between. CDR1 and CDR2 (germline): LGHNT, FRNRAP. The CDR3 sequence: CASGRGTSTDTQYF. The CDR3 region has the DNA TGTGCTAGTGGCCGCGGGACAAGCACAGATACGCAGTATTTT.

The V gene is TRBV7-2, the J gene TRBJ2-3, with 7 bases matching TRBD1. Per germline, CDR1 SGHTA and CDR2 FQGNSA. The CDR3 has 16 residues. The J segment lost 6 bases and the V segment lost 6 bases, leaving 15 bases of the junction unmatched. The CDR3 spells CASSSFTGVIGDTQYF. As DNA, the CDR3 is TGTGCCAGCAGTTCCTTCACAGGGGTTATAGGGGATACGCAGTATTTT.

A remark on this clone: Other DNA sequences from this sample encode an identical CDR3 as well. The V and J genes are TRBV7-9 and TRBJ1-4, with 10 bases matching TRBD1. The CDR3 runs to 14 residues. Trimming cost V 5 bases and J 8 bases; bases outside gene matches: 5. CDR1 is SEHNR and CDR2 is FQNEAQ in the germline V gene (reference sequence). The CDR3 DNA reads TGTGCCAGCAGCCTGGACAGGGGGAACGAAAAACTGTTTTTT. It translates to CASSLDRGNEKLFF.